A single sample is the source of the 4 T cell receptor beta chains below, sequenced in a study of neurological immune-mediated disorders. TCRdb analysed the 5' RACE reads with MiXCR anew, one entry per CDR3 protein. The sample records tens of thousands of distinct CDR3 sequences, about 7% being singletons. Sequencing was carried out using PBMCs. All receptors come from a woman aged 40-49 years in good health.

This clonotype was counted ten times or more. The CDR3 loop reads CASSLRDVGGYTF. The DNA for the CDR3 is TGTGCCAGCAGCTTACGAGATGTGGGGGGCTACACCTTC. The rearrangement uses TRBV7-2 and TRBJ1-2; no clear D gene. CDR1 SGHTA and CDR2 FQGNSA come from the germline V gene. Trimming pared 2 bases from V and 8 bases from J, leaving 12 bases between. CDR3 size: 13 residues.

This clonotype was counted at least ten times. This chain uses TRBV27 with TRBJ2-3, with 8 bases aligning to TRBD1. The CDR3 runs to 17 residues. V was pared by 5 bases and J by 4 bases, with 14 bases of the junction left unmatched. Germline V lookup: CDR1 MNHEY, CDR2 SMNVEV (reference sequence). The CDR3 DNA reads TGTGCCAGCAGTCCCGCATGGACAGGGCCTCGAGCAGATACGCAGTATTTT. Translation: CASSPAWTGPRADTQYF.

This clonotype was found many times. The chain has TRBV12-3 or TRBV12-4 and TRBJ1-3, with D tentatively TRBD1 (5 bases). The CDR3 length is 13 residues. V was cut by 6 bases and J by 2 bases, with 8 bases left in between. The DNA for the CDR3 is TGTGCCAGCAGCTGGGGGGCTGGAAACACCATATATTTT. It translates to CASSWGAGNTIYF.

This clonotype was seen at least ten times. The chain uses TRBV5-1 and TRBJ1-1, with 7 bases matching TRBD1. There are 15 residues in the CDR3. With V trimmed by 0 bases and J by 8 bases, 10 bases remained unmatched. Germline V lookup: CDR1 SGHRS, CDR2 YFSETQ. This CDR3 is CASSLVDRAYTEAFF. CDR3 nucleotide sequence: TGCGCCAGCAGCTTGGTCGACAGGGCTTATACCGAAGCTTTCTTT. The whole variable domain, remainder taken from reference TRBV5-1 and TRBJ1-1, is KAGVTQTPRYLIKTRGQQVTLSCSPISGHRSVSWYQQTPGQGLQFLFEYFSETQRNKGNFPGRFSGRQFSNSRSEMNVSTLELGDSALYLCASSLVDRAYTEAFFGQGTRLTVV.